This T cell receptor beta chain emerged from a study of blood T cell repertoires in COVID-19. In the study overall: Material from acute and convalescent COVID-19 was sourced from the United States, Italy and Spain. T cells, B-cell-depleted T cells, or PBMCs supplied cDNA or gDNA.

How the authors handled the data: Cell counts per sample came from amplifying reference gene primers. The assay was immunoSEQ multiplex PCR, and TCRdb's table has in-frame clones only and misses some. V and J calls and clone size are given by that table; D and trimming were obtained from the DNA. The table has roughly 85,000 clones, roughly 88% seen once. This CDR3 has 18 residues. The junction had 14 bases not matched to a gene; V was cut back by 4 bases and J by 0 bases. Germline V lookup: CDR1 MDHEN, CDR2 SYDVKM. V gene TRBV28 combines with J gene TRBJ1-2; 7 positions agree with TRBD1. The specimen was peripheral blood. The source of this sequence is a man between 45 and 60 years old with active or convalescent COVID-19. DNA of the CDR3: TGTGCCAGCAGTTCCCCCAGGGGGGCGAGGGGTCCTAACTATGGCTACACCTTC. It specifies CASSSPRGARGPNYGYTF.